The 27 T cell receptor beta chains below were found in one sample sequenced in a study of shared clonotypes between healthy human individuals. The assay was immunoSEQ multiplex PCR, and TCRdb's table has in-frame clones only and misses some. The data hold around 2.1 million clones, with more than 90% observed a single time. The sample consisted of naive CD4+ T cells sorted from blood. The subset is: CD45RA+ positively selected. The receptors here all came from a man between 18 and 29 years old in good health.

This chain links TRBV25-1 with TRBJ1-2; D is undetermined. CDR1 and CDR2 (germline): MGHDK, SYGVNS. Trimming shortened V by 1 base and J by 6 bases, and 15 bases separated the two germline ends. The length of the CDR3 is 15 residues. Here the CDR3 DNA reads TGTGCCAGCAGTGAATTAGTCGCGGACCTGAATGGCTACACCTTC. Protein product: CASSELVADLNGYTF.

The rearrangement links TRBV20-1 to TRBJ2-7; D not certain. Germline V gene lookup returns CDR1 DFQATT and CDR2 SNEGSKA (reference sequence). V lost 6 bases and J lost 5, with 11 bases in between. The CDR3 extends over 11 amino acids. The CDR3 nucleotides are TGCAGTGCGAGAACGGTCCACGAGCAGTACTTC. The encoded protein is CSARTVHEQYF.

V is TRBV7-9 and J is TRBJ1-5; unclear D gene. Per the germline V gene, CDR1 is SEHNR and CDR2 is FQNEAQ (reference sequence). The CDR3 sequence is 16 residues long. The V and J ends lost 6 bases and 2 bases respectively, with 17 bases between them. The CDR3 sequence is CASSVSGWGGNQPQHF. In DNA form, the CDR3 reads TGTGCCAGCAGTGTTAGCGGCTGGGGAGGCAATCAGCCCCAGCATTTT.

Details on this clone: This sample also contains other DNA sequences that code for the same CDR3. This chain links TRBV5-1 with TRBJ2-7; 9 positions agree with TRBD1. V shed 4 bases and J 6 bases; nucleotides not matched to a gene: 8. Germline CDR1 is SGHRS and CDR2 is YFSETQ. There are 14 residues in the CDR3. The CDR3 DNA follows: TGCGCCAGCAGCCCTGGGACAGGGAAGGGCGAGCAGTACTTC. Amino acids: CASSPGTGKGEQYF.

The chain carries TRBV6-5 and TRBJ1-1, with D tentatively TRBD1 (5 bases). Trimming stripped 5 bases from V and 4 bases from J, with 14 bases between. This CDR3 comprises 14 residues. Looked up from germline, CDR1 is MNHEY and CDR2 is SVGAGI. The CDR3 DNA reads as TGTGCCAGCAGTCGGGGGTGGAGTGGCACTGAAGCTTTCTTT. It translates to CASSRGWSGTEAFF.

V is TRBV5-4 and J is TRBJ1-2; 7 bases agree with TRBD1. The V segment lost 6 bases and the J segment 4 bases; nucleotides outside the gene matches: 6. Per germline, CDR1 SGHNT and CDR2 YYREEE (reference sequence). The CDR3 has 13 residues. The CDR3 nucleotides are TGTGCCAGCAAACAAACAGGGGTCTATGGCTACACCTTC. Its translation is CASKQTGVYGYTF.

The V call is TRBV19, the J call TRBJ2-7, with D possibly being TRBD2 (5 bases). The CDR3 has 14 amino acids. V lost 3 bases and J lost 0, with 9 bases in between. The germline V gene has CDR1 LNHDA and CDR2 SQIVND (reference sequence). The CDR3 nucleotides read TGTGCCAGTAGTATGAGGGAGAGCTCCTACGAGCAGTACTTC. This translates into CASSMRESSYEQYF.

The rearrangement joins TRBV30 to TRBJ1-4; D remains ambiguous. This CDR3 comprises 12 residues. Germline V gene data show CDR1 as GTSNPN and CDR2 as SVGIG (reference sequence). V was cut by 6 bases and J by 4 bases, with 9 bases left in between. Here the CDR3 reads CACAESNEKLFF. CDR3 in DNA: TGTGCCTGTGCTGAGAGTAATGAAAAACTGTTTTTT.

This chain links TRBV30 with TRBJ1-5, with a weak D call TRBD1 (5 bases). Germline CDR1 GTSNPN, CDR2 SVGIG (reference sequence). The ends were cut back, 3 bases at V and 1 base at J, with 13 bases in the middle. This CDR3 is 15 amino acids long. The CDR3 reads CAWSATGVSNQPQHF. CDR3 in DNA: TGTGCCTGGAGCGCAACGGGGGTAAGCAATCAGCCCCAGCATTTT.

V usage is TRBV6-1 and J usage is TRBJ2-1; TRBD2 aligns across 10 bases. The CDR3 loop spans 15 amino acids. Trimming removed 6 bases from V and 7 bases from J; junction bases left unmatched: 9. Germline lookup yields CDR1 MNHNS and CDR2 SASEGT. The CDR3 region is CASRGSGGALNEQFF. CDR3 nucleotides: TGTGCCAGCAGGGGAAGCGGGGGGGCGTTAAATGAGCAGTTCTTC.

Comments on this clone: The same CDR3 is also encoded by other DNA sequences in this sample. The V call is TRBV28, the J call TRBJ1-6; 8 bases match TRBD1. Germline V gene data show CDR1 as MDHEN and CDR2 as SYDVKM. The CDR3 covers 15 residues. With V trimmed by 2 bases and J by 9 bases, 6 bases remained unmatched. CDR3 nucleotide sequence: TGTGCCAGCAGTTTAGGGGCAGGGGGCGGTTCACCCCTCCACTTT. Its protein is CASSLGAGGGSPLHF.

This clone was found a few times. Other DNA sequences within the sample encode an identical CDR3. The chain carries TRBV6-5 and TRBJ2-2; TRBD2 is a possible D gene (5 bases). The CDR3 totals 13 residues. Germline CDR1 MNHEY, CDR2 SVGAGI. V was pared by 6 bases and J by 2 bases, with 7 bases between. The CDR3 spells CASSRGNTGELFF. The CDR3 DNA reads as TGTGCCAGCAGCCGGGGTAACACCGGGGAGCTGTTTTTT.

The chain is built from TRBV5-1 and TRBJ2-5, with unresolved D. Germline lookup yields CDR1 SGHRS and CDR2 YFSETQ. The CDR3 is 15 residues long. Trimming stripped 1 base from V and 4 bases from J, with 14 bases between. The CDR3 bases are TGCGCCAGCAGCTTGTACCTGGGCCCGGGAGAGACCCAGTACTTC. Translating gives CASSLYLGPGETQYF.

With regard to this clone: At the DNA level, this CDR3 is encoded by other sequences in the same sample as well. The chain joins TRBV18 to TRBJ2-2; D is unclear. Trimming removed 2 bases at V and 0 bases at J, with 4 bases between. This CDR3 is 14 amino acids long. Germline-derived CDR1 and CDR2 are KGHSH and LQKENI. The CDR3 loop reads CASSPEANTGELFF. The CDR3 nucleotides read TGTGCCAGCTCACCAGAAGCGAACACCGGGGAGCTGTTTTTT.

The rearrangement links TRBV5-1 to TRBJ1-1; D remains ambiguous. There are 12 residues in the CDR3. V was pared by 2 bases and J by 4 bases, with 6 bases between. Germline assignment: CDR1 SGHRS and CDR2 YFSETQ. The CDR3 DNA is TGCGCCAGCAGCTTCGGTCGCACTGAAGCTTTCTTT. Translated, it gives CASSFGRTEAFF.

The chain recombines TRBV5-1 with TRBJ2-5; TRBD1 aligns across 11 bases. Germline loops: CDR1 SGHRS, CDR2 YFSETQ. V lost 4 bases, J lost 1 base, and 9 bases stayed unmatched. The CDR3 loop spans 17 amino acids. The CDR3 loop reads CASSKSGTGGPQETQYF. The CDR3 DNA is TGCGCCAGCAGCAAGTCCGGGACAGGGGGGCCCCAAGAGACCCAGTACTTC. The whole variable domain, remainder taken from reference TRBV5-1 and TRBJ2-5, is KAGVTQTPRYLIKTRGQQVTLSCSPISGHRSVSWYQQTPGQGLQFLFEYFSETQRNKGNFPGRFSGRQFSNSRSEMNVSTLELGDSALYLCASSKSGTGGPQETQYFGPGTRLLVL.

The rearrangement links TRBV2 to TRBJ1-3; the D is unclear. Trimming took off 4 bases at V and 2 bases at J, with 9 bases between the two ends. The CDR3 has 14 amino acids. CDR1 is SNHLY, CDR2 FYNNEI, per germline. In DNA form, the CDR3 reads TGTGCCAGCAGTGGAGGCAGTACTGGAAACACCATATATTTT. Protein: CASSGGSTGNTIYF.

The V and J genes are TRBV7-6 and TRBJ1-4, with 9 bases identical to TRBD1. CDR1 and CDR2 from the germline V gene are SGHVS and FNYEAQ. The CDR3 contains 16 residues. Trimming cost V 4 bases and J 5 bases; bases outside gene matches: 8. The CDR3 DNA reads TGTGCCAGCAGCTCACTTGGACAGGGGAAAAATGAAAAACTGTTTTTT. Its translation is CASSSLGQGKNEKLFF.

V and J are TRBV12-5 and TRBJ1-1; D possibly corresponds to TRBD1 (5 bases). This CDR3 spans 13 amino acids. V lost 8 bases to trimming and J lost 5 bases, with 15 bases between them. CDR1 and CDR2 (germline): LGHNT, FRNRAP. As DNA, the CDR3 is TGTGCTAGTACCCTTGTGGGGACTACTGAAGCTTTCTTT. Translation: CASTLVGTTEAFF.

The genes are TRBV11-3 and TRBJ2-6, with D tentatively TRBD1 (6 bases). This CDR3 is built from 17 residues. Deletions cut 1 base from V and 2 bases from J, with 12 bases between. In germline, CDR1 is SGHNT, CDR2 YENEEA. The CDR3 DNA reads TGTGCCAGCAGCTTAGGTCAGGGGTTGGCTGGGGCCAACGTCCTGACTTTC. This codes for CASSLGQGLAGANVLTF.

The V gene is TRBV2, the J gene TRBJ2-1; no firm D call. Between the trimmed V and J ends, which lost 11 bases and 0 bases, there was a span of 11 bases. Germline V gives CDR1 SNHLY, CDR2 FYNNEI. CDR3 length: 13 residues. This CDR3 is CAGTPSSYNEQFF. CDR3 nucleotides: TGTGCCGGAACACCGTCCTCCTACAATGAGCAGTTCTTC. The full variable domain, rest sourced from reference TRBV2 and TRBJ2-1, is EPEVTQTPSHQVTQMGQEVILRCVPISNHLYFYWYRQILGQKVEFLVSFYNNEISEKSEIFDDQFSVERPDGSNFTLKIRSTKLEDSAMYFCAGTPSSYNEQFFGPGTRLTVL.

V gene TRBV28 combines with J gene TRBJ1-5; TRBD1 matches 12 bases. After removal of 3 bases from V and 6 bases from J, the junction contained 6 bases not matched to a gene. The CDR3 length is 16 residues. CDR1 MDHEN and CDR2 SYDVKM come from the germline V gene. The CDR3 DNA reads as TGTGCCAGCAGTTTGGCCGGGACAGGGGGCCTTCAGCCCCAGCATTTT. Its protein product is CASSLAGTGGLQPQHF. The variable domain in full, completed from reference TRBV28 and TRBJ1-5, reads DVKVTQSSRYLVKRTGEKVFLECVQDMDHENMFWYRQDPGLGLRLIYFSYDVKMKEKGDIPEGYSVSREKKERFSLILESASTNQTSMYLCASSLAGTGGLQPQHFGDGTRLSIL.

The J gene is TRBJ2-3, the V gene TRBV7-2; TRBD1 aligns across 7 bases. CDR3 size: 15 residues. Per germline, CDR1 SGHTA and CDR2 FQGNSA. The V and J ends lost 5 bases and 0 bases, in that order; junction bases with no gene match: 5. The CDR3 DNA sequence: TGTGCCAGCAGCGATTGGACAGGTAGCACAGATACGCAGTATTTT. It codes for CASSDWTGSTDTQYF.

This sequence joins TRBV12-5 and TRBJ2-3; D gene uncertain. The CDR3 has 13 amino acids. V was trimmed by 7 bases and J by 2 bases, leaving 10 bases between them. CDR1 LGHNT and CDR2 FRNRAP come from the germline V gene. The CDR3 sequence is CASVTQVTDTQYF. The CDR3 region has the DNA TGTGCTAGTGTAACCCAGGTCACAGATACGCAGTATTTT.

This clone was detected only once. Other DNA sequences of this sample code for an identical CDR3. V usage is TRBV6-5 and J usage is TRBJ1-4, with unresolved D. The germline CDR1 and CDR2 sequences are MNHEY and SVGAGI. Trimming took 2 bases from V and 6 from J, leaving 4 bases between them. The CDR3 loop spans 12 amino acids. CDR3 sequence (DNA): TGTGCCAGCAGTTACAGAGATGAAAAACTGTTTTTT. It is translated as CASSYRDEKLFF.

The chain carries TRBV5-6 and TRBJ1-1; D perhaps matches TRBD1 (5 bases). Per the germline V gene, CDR1 is SGHDT and CDR2 is YYEEEE. V lost 0 bases, J lost 1 base, and 13 bases lay in between. The CDR3 totals 16 residues. Here the CDR3 reads CASSLARGGRNTEAFF. CDR3 nucleotides: TGTGCCAGCAGCTTGGCAAGGGGAGGAAGGAACACTGAAGCTTTCTTT.

This chain connects TRBV6-1 to TRBJ1-5; possible D gene TRBD1, 6 bases. The V and J ends lost 11 bases and 3 bases respectively, with 17 bases between them. The CDR3 is 14 amino acids. Germline CDR1 and CDR2: MNHNS and SASEGT. The CDR3 nucleotides read TGTGCCTCCAGGAAGGGGGGCCCCAATCAGCCCCAGCATTTT. Residues: CASRKGGPNQPQHF.